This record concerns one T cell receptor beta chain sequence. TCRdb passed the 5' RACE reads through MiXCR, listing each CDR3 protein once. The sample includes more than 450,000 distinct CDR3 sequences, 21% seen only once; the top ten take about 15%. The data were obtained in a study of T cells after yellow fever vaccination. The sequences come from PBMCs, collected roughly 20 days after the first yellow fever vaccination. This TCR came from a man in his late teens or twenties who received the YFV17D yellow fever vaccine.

CDR3 residues: CASSVGVQGGTYEQYF. The DNA of the CDR3 is TGTGCCAGCAGCGTAGGGGTACAGGGTGGCACCTACGAGCAGTACTTC. The V call is TRBV9, the J call TRBJ2-7; D possibly corresponds to TRBD1 (6 bases). The CDR3 sequence is 16 residues long. The germline V and J ends were trimmed by 0 bases and 2 bases, with 15 bases remaining between them. Germline CDR1 is SGDLS and CDR2 is YYNGEE.